This T cell receptor (beta chain) stems from a study of blood T cell repertoires in COVID-19 (dated by TCRdb to about 2020). Regarding the study in general: Samples covering the acute and convalescent phases of COVID-19 were provided by collaborators in the United States, Italy and Spain. Subjects who had been exposed to COVID-19, were actively infected with it, or had recovered from it provided the deeply sampled blood TCRbeta repertoires that made up the dataset. Sample metadata almost always included a de-identified subject ID, COVID-19 status, age in years and sex. The repertoires were released in a freely available public database meant as a resource for research on the immune response to SARS-CoV-2. Where available, HLA class I and class II types were taken from metadata supplied by the sample provider and were not determined by assay-based typing. Samples came from the ongoing ImmuneRACE study (first 160 participants) plus 1,254 subjects from 6 global collaborators. The material from the prospective study consisted of cDNA or gDNA derived from T cells, B-cell-depleted T cells, or PBMCs.

V lost 5 bases and J lost 6 bases, and the count of bases not matched to a germline gene is 14. The CDR3 runs 16 amino acids, cysteine and phenylalanine included. The retained sequence is limited to the CDR3, 48 bases, with the frame set at the first base. Reading the germline V gene gives CDR1 MDHEN and CDR2 SYDVKM. TCRbeta CDR3 regions were amplified from genomic DNA using the immunoSEQ Assay, a bias-controlled multiplex PCR. For the original study's pipeline: Within the assay, amplification of reference gene primers was used to estimate how many nucleated cells each sample contained. To quantify the absolute abundance of each unique TCRbeta CDR3 rearrangement, sequence reads were collapsed and filtered. For each sample, productive Simpson clonality was calculated as the square root of Simpson's diversity index over productive rearrangements. Drawn from immuneACCESS, this table holds only the in-frame rearrangements with V and J called that TCRdb kept. Clones are partly lost; checked studies trace under half to an unresolved V gene and leave the rest unexplained. V and J calls plus clone size are reproduced from that table; the DNA served to infer D and trimming. Within this sample are roughly 200,000 clones, with 70% to 90% of them counted one time only. Of the sample, around 3% falls within the top ten clones.

Collaborating institutions collected whole blood in K2EDTA tubes following their own protocols. For TCRbeta analysis, collaborators shipped samples in one of three forms: frozen whole blood, isolated PBMCs, or DNA extracted from either of those sample types. General findings and caveats noted by the study authors: The amount of clinical and demographic metadata varied by source and participant and was provided uncurated.

As regards this clone: Its cognate antigen has yet to be identified. Within one base of it there is no much larger clone, and no base qualities were kept.

Here the chain combines TRBV28 and TRBJ2-7; 9 middle bases align to TRBD2. This sequence was found in a man aged 60 to 75 with acute or convalescent COVID-19. Sequences were obtained from peripheral blood. CDR3 region: CASSPGVAGANSEQYF. The DNA sequence is as follows: TGTGCCAGCAGTCCCGGGGTAGCGGGAGCGAATTCCGAGCAGTACTTC.